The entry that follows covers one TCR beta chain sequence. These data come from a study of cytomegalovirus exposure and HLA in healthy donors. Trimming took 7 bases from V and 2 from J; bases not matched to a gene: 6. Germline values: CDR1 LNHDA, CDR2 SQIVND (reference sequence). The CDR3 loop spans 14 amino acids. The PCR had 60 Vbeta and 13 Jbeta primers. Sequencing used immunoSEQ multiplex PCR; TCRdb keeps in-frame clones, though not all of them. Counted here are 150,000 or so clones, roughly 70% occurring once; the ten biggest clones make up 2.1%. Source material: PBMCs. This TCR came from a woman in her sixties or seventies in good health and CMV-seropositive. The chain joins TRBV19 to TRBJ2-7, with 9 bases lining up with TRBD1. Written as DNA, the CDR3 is TGTGCCAGTAAAGCTGACAGGGGGACCTACGAGCAGTACTTC. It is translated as CASKADRGTYEQYF.